This TCR beta chain was captured in a study of somatic mutations in cytotoxic T cells in rheumatoid arthritis. Looking at the study overall: Flow cytometric sorting isolated some V beta antibody-stained T-cell populations at nearly 100% purity, and among them were V beta1+ cells that underwent TCRB sequencing.

General observations from the study: Age was associated with higher CD8+ clonality in rheumatoid arthritis patients, not in healthy controls. Per patient, the largest CD8+ clone was found to exceed 20% of CD8+ cells in about an eighth of the roughly 65 cases.

In the authors' methods: Only a few patient CD8+ clones above 1% matched published virus-specific TCRB sequences. Assay used: immunoSEQ multiplex PCR; TCRdb lists only in-frame clones, some missing. For V, J and clone size, that table is used; D and trimming come from the DNA. The table includes 15,000 to 20,000 clones, roughly 79% detected once. Concerning this clone: Its specificity is unknown.

The germline V and J ends were trimmed by 6 bases and 3 bases, with 18 bases remaining between them. Germline V CDR1 and CDR2: MNHNS, SASEGT. The CDR3 contains 15 residues. This TCR came from an adult with rheumatoid arthritis. This chain links TRBV6-1 with TRBJ2-7; the D is unclear. The sequenced material came from CD8+ T cells sorted from blood. CDR3 DNA sequence: TGTGCCAGCAGCCCCGGCCACCTCTCTATCTACGAGCAGTACTTC. Translation gives CASSPGHLSIYEQYF.